This T cell receptor beta chain originates from a study of T cells after yellow fever vaccination. V gave up 1 base and J gave up 5 bases, with 3 bases separating them. The CDR3 has 12 amino acids. Germline V gives CDR1 SEHNR, CDR2 FQNEAQ (reference sequence). Via MiXCR, TCRdb re-called the 5' RACE reads, giving one row per CDR3 protein. The profile shows 300,000 to 350,000 distinct CDR3 sequences, 3% to 4.5% of them singletons. The sequencing here drew on PBMCs, taken 5 days after the yellow fever booster vaccination. The V call is TRBV7-9, the J call TRBJ1-5, with D hard to call. The clonotype originates from a man between 18 and 29 years old who received the YFV17D yellow fever vaccine. As DNA, the CDR3 is TGTGCCAGCAGCTTAGAAGATCAGCCCCAGCATTTT. Amino acid sequence: CASSLEDQPQHF.